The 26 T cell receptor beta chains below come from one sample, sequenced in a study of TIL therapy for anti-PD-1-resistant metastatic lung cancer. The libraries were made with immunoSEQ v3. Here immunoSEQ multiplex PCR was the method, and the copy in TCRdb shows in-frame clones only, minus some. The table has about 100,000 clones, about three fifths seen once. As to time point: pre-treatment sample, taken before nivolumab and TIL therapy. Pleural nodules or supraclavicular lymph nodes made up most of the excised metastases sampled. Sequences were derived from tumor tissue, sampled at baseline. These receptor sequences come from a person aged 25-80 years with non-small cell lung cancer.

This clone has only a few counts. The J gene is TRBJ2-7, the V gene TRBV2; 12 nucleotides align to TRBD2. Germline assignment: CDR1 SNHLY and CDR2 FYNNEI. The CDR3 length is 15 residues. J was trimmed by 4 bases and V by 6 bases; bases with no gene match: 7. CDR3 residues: CASRPPTSGGYEQYF. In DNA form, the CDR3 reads TGTGCCAGCAGGCCCCCGACTAGCGGGGGTTACGAGCAGTACTTC.

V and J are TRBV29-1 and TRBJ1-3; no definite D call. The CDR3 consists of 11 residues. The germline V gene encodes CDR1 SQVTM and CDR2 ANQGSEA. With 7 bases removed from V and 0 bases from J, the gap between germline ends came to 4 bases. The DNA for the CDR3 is TGCAGCGGATCCTCTGGAAACACCATATATTTT. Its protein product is CSGSSGNTIYF.

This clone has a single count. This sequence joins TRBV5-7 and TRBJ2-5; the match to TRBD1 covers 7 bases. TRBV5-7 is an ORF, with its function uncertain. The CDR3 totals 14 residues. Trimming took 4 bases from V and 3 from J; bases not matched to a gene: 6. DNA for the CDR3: TGTGCCAGCAGCCTTTTGGACAGGAAAGAGACCCAGTACTTC. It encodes CASSLLDRKETQYF.

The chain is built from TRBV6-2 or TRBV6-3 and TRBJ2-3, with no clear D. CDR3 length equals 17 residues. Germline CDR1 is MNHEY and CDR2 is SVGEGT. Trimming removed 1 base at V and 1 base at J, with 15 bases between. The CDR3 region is CASSYLASRPGTDTQYF. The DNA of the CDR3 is TGTGCCAGCAGTTACTTAGCTTCTCGCCCGGGCACAGATACGCAGTATTTT.

CDR3 region: CASRLPGGPYNEQFF. DNA of the CDR3: TGTGCCAGCCGCCTTCCGGGCGGTCCCTACAATGAGCAGTTCTTC. V usage is TRBV28 and J usage is TRBJ2-1; D is uncertain. The germline V gene has CDR1 MDHEN and CDR2 SYDVKM. The CDR3 runs 15 residues. V gave up 8 bases and J gave up 2 bases, with 16 bases separating them.

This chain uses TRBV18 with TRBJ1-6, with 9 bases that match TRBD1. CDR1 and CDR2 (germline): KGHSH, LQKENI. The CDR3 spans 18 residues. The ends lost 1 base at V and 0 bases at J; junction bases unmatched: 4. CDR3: CASSPQGQGPSYNSPLHF. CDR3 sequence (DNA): TGTGCCAGCTCACCACAGGGACAGGGACCCTCCTATAATTCACCCCTCCACTTT.

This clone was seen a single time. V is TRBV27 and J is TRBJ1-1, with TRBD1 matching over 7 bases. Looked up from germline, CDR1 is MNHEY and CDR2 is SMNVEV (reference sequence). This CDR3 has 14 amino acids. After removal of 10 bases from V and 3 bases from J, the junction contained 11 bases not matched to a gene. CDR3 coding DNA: TGTGCCATCGGGAGGGGGCGGGGGGACACTGAAGCTTTCTTT. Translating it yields CAIGRGRGDTEAFF.

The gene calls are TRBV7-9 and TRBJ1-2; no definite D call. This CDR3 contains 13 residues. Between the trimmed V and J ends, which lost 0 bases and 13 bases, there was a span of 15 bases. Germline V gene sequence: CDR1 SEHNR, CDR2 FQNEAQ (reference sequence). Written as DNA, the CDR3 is TGTGCCAGCAGCTTAGCGGACGGACCCGCGGGCACCTTC. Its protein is CASSLADGPAGTF.

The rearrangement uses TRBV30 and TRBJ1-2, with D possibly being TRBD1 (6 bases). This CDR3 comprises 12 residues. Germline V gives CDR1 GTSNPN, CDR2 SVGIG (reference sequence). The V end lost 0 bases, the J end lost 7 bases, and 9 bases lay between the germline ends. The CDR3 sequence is CAWSVGGPGYTF. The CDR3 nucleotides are TGTGCCTGGAGTGTGGGGGGCCCTGGCTACACCTTC.

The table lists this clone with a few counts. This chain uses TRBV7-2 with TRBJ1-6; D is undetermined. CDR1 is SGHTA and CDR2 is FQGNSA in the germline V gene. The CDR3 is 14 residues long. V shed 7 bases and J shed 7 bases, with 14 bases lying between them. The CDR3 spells CASTTGGPNSPLHF. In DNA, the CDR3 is TGTGCCAGCACCACGGGAGGGCCCAATTCACCCCTCCACTTT.

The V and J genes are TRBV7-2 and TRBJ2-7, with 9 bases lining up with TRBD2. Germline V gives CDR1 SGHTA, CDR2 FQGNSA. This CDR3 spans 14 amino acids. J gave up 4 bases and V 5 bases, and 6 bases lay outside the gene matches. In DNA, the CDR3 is TGTGCCAGCAGCCCCTGGACTAGCGAGTACGAGCAGTACTTC. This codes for CASSPWTSEYEQYF.

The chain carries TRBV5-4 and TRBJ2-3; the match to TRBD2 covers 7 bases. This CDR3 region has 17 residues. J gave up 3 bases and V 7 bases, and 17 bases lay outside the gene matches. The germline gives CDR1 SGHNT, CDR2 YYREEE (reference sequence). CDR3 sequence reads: CASSSRGGSISTDTQYF. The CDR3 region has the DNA TGTGCCAGCTCGTCAAGGGGCGGGAGTATCAGTACAGATACGCAGTATTTT. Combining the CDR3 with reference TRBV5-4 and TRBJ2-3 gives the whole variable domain ETGVTQSPTHLIKTRGQQVTLRCSSQSGHNTVSWYQQALGQGPQFIFQYYREEENGRGNFPPRFSGLQFPNYSSELNVNALELDDSALYLCASSSRGGSISTDTQYFGPGTRLTVL.

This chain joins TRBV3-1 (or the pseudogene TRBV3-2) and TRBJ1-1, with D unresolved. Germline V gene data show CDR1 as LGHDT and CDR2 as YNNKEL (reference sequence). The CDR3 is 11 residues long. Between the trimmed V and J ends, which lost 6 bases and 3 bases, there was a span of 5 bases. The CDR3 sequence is CASSLYTEAFF. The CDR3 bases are TGTGCCAGCAGTTTATACACTGAAGCTTTCTTT.

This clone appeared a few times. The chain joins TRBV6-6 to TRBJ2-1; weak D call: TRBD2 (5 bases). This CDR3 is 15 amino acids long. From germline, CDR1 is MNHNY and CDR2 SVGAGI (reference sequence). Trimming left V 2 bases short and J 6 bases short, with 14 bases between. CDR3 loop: CASSYESTRGNEQFF. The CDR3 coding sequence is TGTGCCAGCAGTTACGAGAGCACTCGGGGCAATGAGCAGTTCTTC.

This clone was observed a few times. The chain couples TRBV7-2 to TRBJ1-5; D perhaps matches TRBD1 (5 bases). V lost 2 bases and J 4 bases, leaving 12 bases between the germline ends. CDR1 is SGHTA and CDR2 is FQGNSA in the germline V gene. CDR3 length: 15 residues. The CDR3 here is CASSLQQGPNQPQHF. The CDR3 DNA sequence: TGTGCCAGCAGCTTACAGCAGGGTCCAAATCAGCCCCAGCATTTT.

The CDR3 DNA sequence: TGTGCCAGTAGACCGGGACAGTTTTTAATGAACACTGAAGCTTTCTTT. It translates to CASRPGQFLMNTEAFF. The V call is TRBV19, the J call TRBJ1-1; 7 nucleotides line up with TRBD1. Germline V gives CDR1 LNHDA, CDR2 SQIVND (reference sequence). The CDR3 is made up of 16 amino acids. V trimming: 6 bases; J trimming: 0 bases; junction bases outside the gene matches: 10.

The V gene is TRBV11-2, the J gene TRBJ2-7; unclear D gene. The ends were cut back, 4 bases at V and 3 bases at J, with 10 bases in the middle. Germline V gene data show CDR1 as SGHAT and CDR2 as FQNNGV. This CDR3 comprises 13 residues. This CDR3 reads CASSYGYNYEQYF. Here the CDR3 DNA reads TGTGCCAGCAGCTACGGTTATAACTACGAGCAGTACTTC.

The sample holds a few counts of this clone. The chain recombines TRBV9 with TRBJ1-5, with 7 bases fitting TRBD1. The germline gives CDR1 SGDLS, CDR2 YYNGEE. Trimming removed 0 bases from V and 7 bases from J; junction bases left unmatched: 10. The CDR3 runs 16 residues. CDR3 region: CASSVGQGVVQQPQHF. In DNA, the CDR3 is TGTGCCAGCAGCGTAGGGCAGGGGGTCGTCCAGCAGCCCCAGCATTTT.

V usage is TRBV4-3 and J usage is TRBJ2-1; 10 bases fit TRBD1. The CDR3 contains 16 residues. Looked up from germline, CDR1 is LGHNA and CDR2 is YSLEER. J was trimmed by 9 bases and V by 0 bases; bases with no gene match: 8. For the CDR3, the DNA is TGCGCCAGCAGCCAAGAAGTGGGACAGGGGTTGGGTGAGCAGTTCTTC. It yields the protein CASSQEVGQGLGEQFF.

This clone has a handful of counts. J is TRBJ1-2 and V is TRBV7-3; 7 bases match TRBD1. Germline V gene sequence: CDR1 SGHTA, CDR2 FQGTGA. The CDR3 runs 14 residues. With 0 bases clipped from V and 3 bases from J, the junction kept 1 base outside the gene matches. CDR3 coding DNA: TGTGCCAGCAGCTTAACAGGGACAGACTATGGCTACACCTTC. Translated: CASSLTGTDYGYTF.

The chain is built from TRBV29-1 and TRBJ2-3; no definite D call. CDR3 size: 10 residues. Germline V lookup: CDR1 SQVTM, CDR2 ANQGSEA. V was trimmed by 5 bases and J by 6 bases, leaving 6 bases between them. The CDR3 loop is CSVLVDTQYF. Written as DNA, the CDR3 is TGCAGCGTTTTGGTGGATACGCAGTATTTT.

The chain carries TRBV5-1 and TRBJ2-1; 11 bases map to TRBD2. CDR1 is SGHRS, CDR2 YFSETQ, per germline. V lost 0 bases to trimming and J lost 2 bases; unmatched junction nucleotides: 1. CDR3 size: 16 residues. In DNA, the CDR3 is TGCGCCAGCAGCTTGGTAGCGGGAGGGCCCTACAATGAGCAGTTCTTC. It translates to CASSLVAGGPYNEQFF.

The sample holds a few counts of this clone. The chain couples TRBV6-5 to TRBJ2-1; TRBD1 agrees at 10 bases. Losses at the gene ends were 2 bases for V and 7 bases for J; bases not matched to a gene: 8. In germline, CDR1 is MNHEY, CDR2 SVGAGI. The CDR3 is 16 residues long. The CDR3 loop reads CASSYLETGGLNEQFF. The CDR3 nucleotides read TGTGCCAGCAGTTACCTCGAGACAGGGGGCTTAAATGAGCAGTTCTTC.

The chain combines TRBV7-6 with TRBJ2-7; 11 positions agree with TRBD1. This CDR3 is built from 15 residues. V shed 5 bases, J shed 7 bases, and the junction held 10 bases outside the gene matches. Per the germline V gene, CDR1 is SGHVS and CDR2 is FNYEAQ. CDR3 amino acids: CASSPQVGTGGEQYF. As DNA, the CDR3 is TGTGCCAGCAGCCCCCAAGTTGGGACAGGGGGAGAGCAGTACTTC.

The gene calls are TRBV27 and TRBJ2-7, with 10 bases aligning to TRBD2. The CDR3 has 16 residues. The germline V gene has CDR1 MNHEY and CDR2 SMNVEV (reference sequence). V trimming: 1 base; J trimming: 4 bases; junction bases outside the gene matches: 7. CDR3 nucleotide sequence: TGTGCCAGCAGTTTATACAGAGGACTAGCGGCGTACGAGCAGTACTTC. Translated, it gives CASSLYRGLAAYEQYF.

The CDR3 nucleotides read TGTGCCATCGGGGCAGGGACCTTCTATGGCTACACCTTC. It translates to CAIGAGTFYGYTF. The rearrangement joins TRBV10-3 to TRBJ1-2; a weak D match, TRBD1 (5 bases). CDR3 length: 13 residues. V was shortened by 8 bases and J by 4 bases, with 14 bases between the two germline ends. Germline V gives CDR1 ENHRY, CDR2 SYGVKD.